This TCR beta chain was identified in a study of patients and donors after allogeneic stem cell transplantation. This clonotype was observed many times. TCRdb used MiXCR to reprocess the RT-PCR reads, holding one entry per CDR3 protein. Here the sample spans about 960,000 distinct CDR3 sequences, roughly 17% being singletons. Trimming removed 5 bases at V and 6 bases at J, with 23 bases between. This CDR3 contains 17 residues. The sequence was collected from a human donor who was either an allogeneic HSCT recipient or a stem cell or donor lymphocyte infusion donor (not recorded which). It is not recorded whose cells these are; they may come from a transplant donor. The rearrangement links TRBV12-3 or TRBV12-4 to TRBJ2-1; D might be TRBD1 (7 bases). Input material: blood, either unsorted or a sorted T cell fraction (not recorded which). The CDR3 spells CASSAGGGRNRVNEQFF. In DNA form, the CDR3 reads TGTGCCAGCAGTGCTGGAGGGGGCAGAAACAGAGTCAATGAGCAGTTCTTC.